A selection of T cell receptor beta chains follows, all from one sample in a study of blood T cell repertoires in COVID-19. Generated by immunoSEQ multiplex PCR, the TCRdb table keeps only in-frame clones and is missing some. This sample has a few hundred thousand clones, with around 83% found just once. The sample consisted of peripheral blood. These TCRs come from a middle-aged woman who had recovered from COVID-19. CDR3s include the opening cysteine and the closing phenylalanine or tryptophan. The D gene is left open where the match is weak. The listing skips clone size in some rows; elsewhere it reads once, few, many or a size class.

clone size,V gene,J gene,D gene,CDR3 protein,CDR3 DNA
.,TRBV19,TRBJ2-7,.,CASSMGSSYEQYF,TGTGCCAGTAGTATGGGGAGCTCCTACGAGCAGTACTTC
.,TRBV6-1,TRBJ1-2,.,CASSEGLPLGGYTF,TGTGCCAGCAGTGAAGGACTACCCCTGGGAGGCTACACCTTC
.,TRBV7-9,TRBJ1-5,.,CASSFGTEDQPQHF,TGTGCCAGCAGCTTCGGGACTGAAGATCAGCCCCAGCATTTT
.,TRBV5-1,TRBJ1-5,TRBD1,CASSLGQGGYYSNQPQHF,TGCGCCAGCAGCCTAGGACAGGGAGGTTACTATAGCAATCAGCCCCAGCATTTT
.,TRBV28,TRBJ2-6,.,CASSPRQAGANVLTF,TGTGCCAGCAGCCCTAGACAGGCTGGGGCCAACGTCCTGACTTTC
.,TRBV2,TRBJ1-1,.,CASSGQVWAGNTEAFF,TGTGCCAGCAGTGGCCAGGTCTGGGCCGGGAACACTGAAGCTTTCTTT
.,TRBV20-1,TRBJ2-5,.,CSATNGETQYF,TGCAGTGCCACCAACGGGGAGACCCAGTACTTC
.,TRBV6-1,TRBJ1-5,.,CASTLGGGGTQPQHF,TGTGCCAGCACCCTGGGGGGAGGCGGTACTCAGCCCCAGCATTTT
.,TRBV6-2/TRBV6-3,TRBJ1-4,.,CASSYRGANEKLFF,TGTGCCAGCAGTTACCGGGGGGCTAATGAAAAACTGTTTTTT
.,TRBV5-1,TRBJ2-4,TRBD2,CASSTTGNLAGSAKNIQYF,TGCGCCAGCAGCACTACAGGGAATTTAGCGGGGTCTGCCAAAAACATTCAGTACTTC
.,TRBV3-1/TRBV3-2,TRBJ1-2,.,CASSQDGVGRYGYTF,TGTGCCAGCAGCCAAGATGGGGTGGGGAGGTATGGCTACACCTTC
few,TRBV20-1,TRBJ2-7,TRBD2,CSASRASGGAGDEQYF,TGCAGTGCTAGTAGAGCTAGCGGGGGGGCCGGGGACGAGCAGTACTTC
.,TRBV19,TRBJ2-7,.,CASIGGPPMGFTYEQYF,TGTGCCAGTATCGGCGGTCCACCCATGGGTTTTACCTACGAGCAGTACTTC
once,TRBV6-6,TRBJ2-5,TRBD2,CASSYLGLAGQETQYF,TGTGCCAGCAGTTACTTGGGACTAGCGGGACAAGAGACCCAGTACTTC
.,TRBV28,TRBJ2-3,TRBD1,CASSFAGGNTDTQYF,TGTGCCAGCAGTTTCGCAGGGGGCAACACAGATACGCAGTATTTT
.,TRBV15,TRBJ2-3,TRBD1,CATSRDQGVNTQYF,TGTGCCACCAGCAGAGATCAGGGGGTCAATACGCAGTATTTT
.,TRBV9,TRBJ2-3,TRBD2,CASTIGLATDTQYF,TGTGCCAGCACCATCGGACTAGCGACAGATACGCAGTATTTT
.,TRBV12-3/TRBV12-4,TRBJ2-1,TRBD2,CASSGGTYNEQFF,TGTGCCAGCAGCGGGGGGACCTACAATGAGCAGTTCTTC
.,TRBV5-6,TRBJ2-5,.,CASSTVVWRAQYQETQYF,TGTGCCAGCAGTACTGTAGTGTGGCGGGCGCAGTACCAAGAGACCCAGTACTTC
few,TRBV28,TRBJ1-5,.,CASSFGLGGRNQPQHF,TGTGCCAGCAGTTTTGGCTTGGGGGGACGCAATCAGCCCCAGCATTTT
.,TRBV5-5,TRBJ2-3,TRBD2,CASSLVLLAGNTDTQYF,TGTGCCAGCAGCTTGGTTTTACTAGCGGGGAACACAGATACGCAGTATTTT
.,TRBV19,TRBJ1-2,TRBD1,CASTRDRAYYGYTF,TGTGCCAGTACTCGGGACAGGGCTTACTATGGCTACACCTTC
.,TRBV2,TRBJ2-7,TRBD1,CASSRQGVSYEQYF,TGTGCCAGCAGCAGACAGGGGGTAAGCTACGAGCAGTACTTC